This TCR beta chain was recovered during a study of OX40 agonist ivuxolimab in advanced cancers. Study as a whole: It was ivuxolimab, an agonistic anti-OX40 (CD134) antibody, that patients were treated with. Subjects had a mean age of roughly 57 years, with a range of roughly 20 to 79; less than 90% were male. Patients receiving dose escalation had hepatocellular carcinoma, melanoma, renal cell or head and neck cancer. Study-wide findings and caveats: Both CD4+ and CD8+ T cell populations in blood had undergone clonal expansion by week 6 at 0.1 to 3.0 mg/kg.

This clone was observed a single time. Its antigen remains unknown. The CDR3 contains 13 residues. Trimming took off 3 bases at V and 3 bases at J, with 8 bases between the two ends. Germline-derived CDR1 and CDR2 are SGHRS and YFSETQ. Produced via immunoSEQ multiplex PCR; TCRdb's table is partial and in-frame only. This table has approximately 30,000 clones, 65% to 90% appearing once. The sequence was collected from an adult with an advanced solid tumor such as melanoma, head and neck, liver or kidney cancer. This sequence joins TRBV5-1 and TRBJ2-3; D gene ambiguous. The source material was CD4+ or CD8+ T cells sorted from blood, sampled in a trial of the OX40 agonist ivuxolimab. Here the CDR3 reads CASSSSITDTQYF. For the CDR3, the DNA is TGCGCCAGCAGCTCCAGTATAACAGATACGCAGTATTTT.